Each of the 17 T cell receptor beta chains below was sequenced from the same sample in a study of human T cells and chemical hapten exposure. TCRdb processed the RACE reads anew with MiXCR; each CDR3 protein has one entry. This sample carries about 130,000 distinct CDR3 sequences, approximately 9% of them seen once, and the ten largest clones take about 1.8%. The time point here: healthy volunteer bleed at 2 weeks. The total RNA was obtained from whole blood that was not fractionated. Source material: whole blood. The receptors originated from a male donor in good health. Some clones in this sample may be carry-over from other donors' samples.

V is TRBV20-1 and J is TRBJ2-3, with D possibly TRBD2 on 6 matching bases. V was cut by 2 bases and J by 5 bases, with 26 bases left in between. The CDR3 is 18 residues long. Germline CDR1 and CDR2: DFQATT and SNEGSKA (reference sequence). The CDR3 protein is CSARNLLNRETVRDTQYF. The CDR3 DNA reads TGCAGTGCTAGAAATCTCCTCAACCGGGAGACGGTGAGAGATACGCAGTATTTT.

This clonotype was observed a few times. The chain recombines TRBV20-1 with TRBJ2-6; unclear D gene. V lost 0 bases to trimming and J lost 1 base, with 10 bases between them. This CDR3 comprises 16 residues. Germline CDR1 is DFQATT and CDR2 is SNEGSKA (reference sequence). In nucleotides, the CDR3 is TGCAGTGCTAGAGATCAATTGTGGTCTGGGGCCAACGTCCTGACTTTC. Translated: CSARDQLWSGANVLTF.

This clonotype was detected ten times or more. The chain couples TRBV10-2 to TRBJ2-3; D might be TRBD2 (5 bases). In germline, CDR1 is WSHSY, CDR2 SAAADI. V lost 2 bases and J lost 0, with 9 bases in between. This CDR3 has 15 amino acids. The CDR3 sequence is CASSETGGSTDTQYF. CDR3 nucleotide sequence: TGCGCCAGCAGTGAGACCGGCGGGAGCACAGATACGCAGTATTTT.

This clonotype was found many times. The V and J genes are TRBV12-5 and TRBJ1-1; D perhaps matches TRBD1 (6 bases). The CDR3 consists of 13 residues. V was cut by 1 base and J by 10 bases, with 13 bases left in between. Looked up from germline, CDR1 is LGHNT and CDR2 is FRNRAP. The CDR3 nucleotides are TGTGCTAGTGGTTTGGAACTACAGGGCGCAGCTTTCTTT. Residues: CASGLELQGAAFF. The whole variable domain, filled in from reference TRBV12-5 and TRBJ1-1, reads DARVTQTPRHKVTEMGQEVTMRCQPILGHNTVFWYRQTMMQGLELLAYFRNRAPLDDSGMPKDRFSAEMPDATLATLKIQPSEPRDSAVYFCASGLELQGAAFFGQGTRLTVV.

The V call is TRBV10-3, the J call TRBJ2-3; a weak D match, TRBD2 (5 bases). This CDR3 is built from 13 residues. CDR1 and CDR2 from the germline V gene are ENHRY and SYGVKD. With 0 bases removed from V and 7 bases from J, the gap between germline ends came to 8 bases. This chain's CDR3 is CAISESSANTQYF. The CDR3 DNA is TGTGCCATCAGTGAGTCTAGCGCTAATACGCAGTATTTT.

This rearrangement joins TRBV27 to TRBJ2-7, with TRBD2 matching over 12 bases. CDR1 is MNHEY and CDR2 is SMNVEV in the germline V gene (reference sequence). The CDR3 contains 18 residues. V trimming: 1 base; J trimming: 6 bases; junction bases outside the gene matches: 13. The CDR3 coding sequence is TGTGCCAGCAGTTTATACCCGACTAGCGGGGGCGGTGGGTCCGAGCAGTACTTC. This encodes CASSLYPTSGGGGSEQYF.

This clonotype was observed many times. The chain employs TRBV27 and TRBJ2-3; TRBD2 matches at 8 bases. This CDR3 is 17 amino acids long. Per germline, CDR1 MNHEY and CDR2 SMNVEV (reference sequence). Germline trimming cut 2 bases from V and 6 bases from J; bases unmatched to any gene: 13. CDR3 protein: CASSLRSPSGPTDTQYF. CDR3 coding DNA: TGTGCCAGCAGTTTAAGATCTCCTAGCGGGCCCACGGATACGCAGTATTTT.

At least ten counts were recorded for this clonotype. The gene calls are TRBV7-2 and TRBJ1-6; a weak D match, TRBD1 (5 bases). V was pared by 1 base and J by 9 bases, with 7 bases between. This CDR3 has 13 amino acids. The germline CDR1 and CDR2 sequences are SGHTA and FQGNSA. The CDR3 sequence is CASSLVGTSPLHF. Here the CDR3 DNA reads TGTGCCAGCAGCTTAGTAGGGACTTCACCCCTCCACTTT. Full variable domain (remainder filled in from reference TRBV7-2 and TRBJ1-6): GAGVSQSPSNKVTEKGKDVELRCDPISGHTALYWYRQSLGQGLEFLIYFQGNSAPDKSGLPSDRFSAERTGGSVSTLTIQRTQQEDSAVYLCASSLVGTSPLHFGNGTRLTVT.

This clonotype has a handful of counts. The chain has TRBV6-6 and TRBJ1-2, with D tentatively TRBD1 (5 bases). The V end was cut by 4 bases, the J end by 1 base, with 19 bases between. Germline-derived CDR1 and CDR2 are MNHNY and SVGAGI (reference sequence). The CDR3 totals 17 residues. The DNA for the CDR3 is TGTGCCAGCAGTTCCCCCGCGGTGACAGCCGATAACTATGGCTACACCTTC. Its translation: CASSSPAVTADNYGYTF.

CDR3 residues: CASSVSAGAGNTIYF. CDR3 in DNA: TGTGCCAGCAGCGTTTCCGCAGGGGCTGGAAACACCATATATTTT. The chain employs TRBV9 and TRBJ1-3; possibly TRBD1 for D (6 bases). Germline V gene lookup returns CDR1 SGDLS and CDR2 YYNGEE. The CDR3 runs to 15 residues. V was clipped by 2 bases and J by 2 bases, with 11 bases between them. Full variable domain (remainder filled in from reference TRBV9 and TRBJ1-3): DSGVTQTPKHLITATGQRVTLRCSPRSGDLSVYWYQQSLDQGLQFLIQYYNGEERAKGNILERFSAQQFPDLHSELNLSSLELGDSALYFCASSVSAGAGNTIYFGEGSWLTVV.

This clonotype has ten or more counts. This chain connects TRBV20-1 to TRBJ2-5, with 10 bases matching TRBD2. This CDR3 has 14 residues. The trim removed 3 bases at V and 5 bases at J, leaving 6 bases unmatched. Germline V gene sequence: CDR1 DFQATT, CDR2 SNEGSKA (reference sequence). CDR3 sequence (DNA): TGCAGTGCTAGGAGCGGGAGGGCCGGGGAGACCCAGTACTTC. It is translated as CSARSGRAGETQYF.

The CDR3 DNA sequence: TGTGCCAGCAGTTGGCGTGGGGCCAACGTCCTGACTTTC. This sequence encodes CASSWRGANVLTF. The rearrangement links TRBV12-3 or TRBV12-4 to TRBJ2-6; D is undetermined. The CDR3 extends over 13 amino acids. Trimming cost V 4 bases and J 3 bases, with 4 bases left between them.

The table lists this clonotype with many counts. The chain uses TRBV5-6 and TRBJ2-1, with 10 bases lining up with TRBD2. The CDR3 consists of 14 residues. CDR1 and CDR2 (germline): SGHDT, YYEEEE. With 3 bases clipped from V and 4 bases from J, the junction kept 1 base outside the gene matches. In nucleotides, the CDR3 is TGTGCCAGCAGCTCGGGACTAGCGTACAATGAGCAGTTCTTC. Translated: CASSSGLAYNEQFF.

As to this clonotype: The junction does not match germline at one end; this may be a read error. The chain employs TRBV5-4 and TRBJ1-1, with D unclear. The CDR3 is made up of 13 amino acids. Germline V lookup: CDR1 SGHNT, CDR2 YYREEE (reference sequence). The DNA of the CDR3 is TGTGCCGGCAGCTTAGGGCGCGGCACTGAAGCTTTCTTT. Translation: CAGSLGRGTEAFF.

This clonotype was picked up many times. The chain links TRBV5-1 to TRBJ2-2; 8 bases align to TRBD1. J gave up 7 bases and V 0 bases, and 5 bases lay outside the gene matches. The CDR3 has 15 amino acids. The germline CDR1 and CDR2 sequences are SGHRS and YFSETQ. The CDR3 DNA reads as TGCGCCAGCAGCTTGGACGGACAGGGTATCGGGGAGCTGTTTTTT. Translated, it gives CASSLDGQGIGELFF.

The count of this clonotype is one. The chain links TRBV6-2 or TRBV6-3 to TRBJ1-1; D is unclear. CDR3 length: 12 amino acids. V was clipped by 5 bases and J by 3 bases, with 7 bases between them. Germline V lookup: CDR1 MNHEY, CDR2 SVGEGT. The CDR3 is CASSTLDTEAFF. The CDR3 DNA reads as TGTGCCAGCAGTACCCTGGACACTGAAGCTTTCTTT.

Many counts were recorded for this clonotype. The CDR3 coding sequence is TGCGCCAGCAGCCTTAGATGGGGGTCTGTTCGTAGCAATCAGCCCCAGCATTTT. This translates into CASSLRWGSVRSNQPQHF. The chain has TRBV4-1 and TRBJ1-5; perhaps TRBD1 as D (5 bases). Deletions cut 4 bases from V and 0 bases from J, with 19 bases between. The V gene's germline CDR1 is MGHRA and CDR2 YSYEKL. The CDR3 has 18 amino acids.